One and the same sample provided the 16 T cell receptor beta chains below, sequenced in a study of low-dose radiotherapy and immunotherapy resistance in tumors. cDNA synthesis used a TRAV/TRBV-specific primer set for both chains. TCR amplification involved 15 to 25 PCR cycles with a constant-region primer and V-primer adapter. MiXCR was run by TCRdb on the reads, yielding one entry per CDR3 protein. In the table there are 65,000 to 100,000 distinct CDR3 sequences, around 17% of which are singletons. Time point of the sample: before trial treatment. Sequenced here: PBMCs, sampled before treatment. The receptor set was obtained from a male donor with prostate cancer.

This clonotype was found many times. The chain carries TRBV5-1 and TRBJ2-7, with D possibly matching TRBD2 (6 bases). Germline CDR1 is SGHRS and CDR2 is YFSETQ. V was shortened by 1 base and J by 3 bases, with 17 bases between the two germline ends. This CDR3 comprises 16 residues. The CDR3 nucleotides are TGCGCCAGCAGCTTGTCTTCTGGGCTAGCGAACTACGAGCAGTACTTC. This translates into CASSLSSGLANYEQYF.

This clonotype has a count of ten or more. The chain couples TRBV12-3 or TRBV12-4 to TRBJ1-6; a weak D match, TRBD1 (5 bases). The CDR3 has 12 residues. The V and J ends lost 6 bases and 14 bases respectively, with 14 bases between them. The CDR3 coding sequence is TGTGCCAGCAGCGCGGGACGTCGCGCCCTCCACTTT. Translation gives CASSAGRRALHF.

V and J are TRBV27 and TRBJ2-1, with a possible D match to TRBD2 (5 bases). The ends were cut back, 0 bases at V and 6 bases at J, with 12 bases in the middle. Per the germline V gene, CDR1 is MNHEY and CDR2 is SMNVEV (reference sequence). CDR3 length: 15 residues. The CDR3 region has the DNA TGTGCCAGCAGTTTATCGTCCGAGGGAATCAATGAGCAGTTCTTC. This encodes CASSLSSEGINEQFF.

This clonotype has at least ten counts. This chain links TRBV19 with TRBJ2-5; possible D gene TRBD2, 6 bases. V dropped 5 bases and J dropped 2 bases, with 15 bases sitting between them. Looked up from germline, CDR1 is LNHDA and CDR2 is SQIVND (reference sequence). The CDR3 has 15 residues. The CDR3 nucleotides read TGTGCCAGTAGTTCCGGGGGTGGAGGACAAGAGACCCAGTACTTC. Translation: CASSSGGGGQETQYF.

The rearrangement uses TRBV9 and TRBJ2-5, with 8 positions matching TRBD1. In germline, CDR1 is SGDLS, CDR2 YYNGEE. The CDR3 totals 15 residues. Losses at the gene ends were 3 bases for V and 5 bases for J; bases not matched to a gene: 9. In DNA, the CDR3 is TGTGCCAGCAGCGGCGGCCAGGGGGCGGGGGAGACCCAGTACTTC. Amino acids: CASSGGQGAGETQYF.

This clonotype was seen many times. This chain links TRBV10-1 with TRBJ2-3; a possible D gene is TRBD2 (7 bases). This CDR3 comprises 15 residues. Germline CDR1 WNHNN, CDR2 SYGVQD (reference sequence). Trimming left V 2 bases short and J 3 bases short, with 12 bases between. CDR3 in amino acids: CASSERRGATDTQYF. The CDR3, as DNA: TGCGCCAGCAGTGAGCGCCGGGGGGCAACAGATACGCAGTATTTT.

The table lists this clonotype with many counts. The CDR3 DNA reads TGTGCCAGCAGCCAACCTAGCGGGGAGTACAATGAGCAGTTCTTC. The encoded protein is CASSQPSGEYNEQFF. The J gene is TRBJ2-1, the V gene TRBV7-9; 9 bases fit TRBD2. The CDR3 length is 15 residues. V was pared by 5 bases and J by 4 bases, with 6 bases of the junction left unmatched. In germline, CDR1 is SEHNR, CDR2 FQNEAQ (reference sequence).

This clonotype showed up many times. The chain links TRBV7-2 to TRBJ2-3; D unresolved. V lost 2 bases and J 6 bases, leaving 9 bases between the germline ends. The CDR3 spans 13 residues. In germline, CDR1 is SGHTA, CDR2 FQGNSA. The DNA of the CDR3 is TGTGCCAGCAGCTTAATCTGGGCCGATACGCAGTATTTT. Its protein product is CASSLIWADTQYF.

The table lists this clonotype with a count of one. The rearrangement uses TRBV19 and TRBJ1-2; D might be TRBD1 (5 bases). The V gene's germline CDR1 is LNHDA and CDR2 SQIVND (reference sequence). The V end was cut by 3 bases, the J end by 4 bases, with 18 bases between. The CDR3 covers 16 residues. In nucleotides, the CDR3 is TGTGCCAGTAGTATTGTCGTTAAGGGGTTCGGCTATGGCTACACCTTC. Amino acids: CASSIVVKGFGYGYTF. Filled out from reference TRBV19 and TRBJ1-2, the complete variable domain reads DGGITQSPKYLFRKEGQNVTLSCEQNLNHDAMYWYRQDPGQGLRLIYYSQIVNDFQKGDIAEGYSVSREKKESFPLTVTSAQKNPTAFYLCASSIVVKGFGYGYTFGSGTRLTVV.

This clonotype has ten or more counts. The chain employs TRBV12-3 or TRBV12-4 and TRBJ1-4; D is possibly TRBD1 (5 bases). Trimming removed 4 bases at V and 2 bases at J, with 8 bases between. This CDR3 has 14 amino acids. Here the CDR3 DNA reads TGTGCCAGCAGTTACCGACAGACTAATGAAAAACTGTTTTTT. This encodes CASSYRQTNEKLFF.

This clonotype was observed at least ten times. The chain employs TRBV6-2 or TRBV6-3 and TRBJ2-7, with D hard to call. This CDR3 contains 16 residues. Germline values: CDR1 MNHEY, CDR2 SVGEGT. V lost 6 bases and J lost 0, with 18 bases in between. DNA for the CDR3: TGTGCCAGCAGAACCCGGACGGAACGGTTCTCCTACGAGCAGTACTTC. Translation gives CASRTRTERFSYEQYF.

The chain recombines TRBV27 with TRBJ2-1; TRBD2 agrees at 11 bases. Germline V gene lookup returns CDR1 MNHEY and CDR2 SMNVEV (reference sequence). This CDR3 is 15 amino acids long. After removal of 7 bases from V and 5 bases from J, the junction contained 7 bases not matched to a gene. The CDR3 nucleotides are TGTGCCAGCAATGCTAGCGGGGGGCGAAACAATGAGCAGTTCTTC. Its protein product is CASNASGGRNNEQFF.

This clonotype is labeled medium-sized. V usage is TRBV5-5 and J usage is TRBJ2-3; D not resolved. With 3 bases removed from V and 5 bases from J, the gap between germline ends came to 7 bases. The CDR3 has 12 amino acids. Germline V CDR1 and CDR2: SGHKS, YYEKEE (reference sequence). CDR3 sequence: CASSWLEDTQYF. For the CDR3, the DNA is TGTGCCAGCAGCTGGCTGGAAGATACGCAGTATTTT. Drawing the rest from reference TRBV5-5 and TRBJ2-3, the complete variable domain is DAGVTQSPTHLIKTRGQQVTLRCSPISGHKSVSWYQQVLGQGPQFIFQYYEKEERGRGNFPDRFSARQFPNYSSELNVNALLLGDSALYLCASSWLEDTQYFGPGTRLTVL.

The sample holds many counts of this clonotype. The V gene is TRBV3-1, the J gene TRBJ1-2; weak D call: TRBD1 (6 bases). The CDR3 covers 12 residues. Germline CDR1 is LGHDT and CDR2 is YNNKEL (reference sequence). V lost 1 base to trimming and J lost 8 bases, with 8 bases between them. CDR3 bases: TGTGCCAGCAGCCAAGCGACAGGAGGCTACACCTTC. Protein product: CASSQATGGYTF.

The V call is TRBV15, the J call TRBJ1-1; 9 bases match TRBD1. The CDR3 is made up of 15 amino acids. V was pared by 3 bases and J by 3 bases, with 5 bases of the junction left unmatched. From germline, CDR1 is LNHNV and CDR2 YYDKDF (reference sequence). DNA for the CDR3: TGTGCCACCAGCAGGGGACAGGGAGCCGACACTGAAGCTTTCTTT. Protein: CATSRGQGADTEAFF.

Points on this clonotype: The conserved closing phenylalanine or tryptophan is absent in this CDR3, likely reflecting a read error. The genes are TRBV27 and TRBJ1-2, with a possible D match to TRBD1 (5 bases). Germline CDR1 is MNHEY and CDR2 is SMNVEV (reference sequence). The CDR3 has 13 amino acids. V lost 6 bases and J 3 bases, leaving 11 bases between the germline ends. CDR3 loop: CASSQGRDYGYTI. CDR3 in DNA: TGTGCCAGCAGCCAAGGCAGGGACTATGGCTACACCATC.